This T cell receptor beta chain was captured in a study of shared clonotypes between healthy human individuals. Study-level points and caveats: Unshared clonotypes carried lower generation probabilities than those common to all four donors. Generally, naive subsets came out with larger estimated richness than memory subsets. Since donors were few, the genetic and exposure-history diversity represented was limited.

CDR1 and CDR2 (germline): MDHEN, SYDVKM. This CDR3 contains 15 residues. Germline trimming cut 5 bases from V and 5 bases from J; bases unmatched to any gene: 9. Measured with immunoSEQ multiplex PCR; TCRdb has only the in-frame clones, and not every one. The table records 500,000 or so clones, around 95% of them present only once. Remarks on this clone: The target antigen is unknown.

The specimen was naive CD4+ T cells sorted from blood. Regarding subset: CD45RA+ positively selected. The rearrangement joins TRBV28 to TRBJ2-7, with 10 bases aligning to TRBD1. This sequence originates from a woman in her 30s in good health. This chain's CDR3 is CASSLRQGANHEQYF. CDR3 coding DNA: TGTGCCAGCAGTCTCCGACAGGGGGCGAACCACGAGCAGTACTTC.